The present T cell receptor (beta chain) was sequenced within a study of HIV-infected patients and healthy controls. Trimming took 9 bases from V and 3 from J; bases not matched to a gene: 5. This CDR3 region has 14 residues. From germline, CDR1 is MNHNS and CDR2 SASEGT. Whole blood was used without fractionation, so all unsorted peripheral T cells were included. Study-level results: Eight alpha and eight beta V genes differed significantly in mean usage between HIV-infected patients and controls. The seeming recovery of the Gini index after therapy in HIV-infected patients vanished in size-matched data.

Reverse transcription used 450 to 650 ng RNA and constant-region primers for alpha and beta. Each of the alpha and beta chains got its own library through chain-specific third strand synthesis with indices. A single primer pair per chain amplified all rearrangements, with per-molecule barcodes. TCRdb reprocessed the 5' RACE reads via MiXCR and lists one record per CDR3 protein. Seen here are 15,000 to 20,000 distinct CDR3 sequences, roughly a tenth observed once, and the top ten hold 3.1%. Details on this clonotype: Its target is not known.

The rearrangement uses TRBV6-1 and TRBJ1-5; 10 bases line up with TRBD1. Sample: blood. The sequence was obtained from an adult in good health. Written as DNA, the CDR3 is TGTGCCAGTGGGGACAGGGGTGACAATCAGCCCCAGCATTTT. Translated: CASGDRGDNQPQHF.